The following is a T cell receptor beta chain sequence with its context. This specimen comes from a study of blood T cell repertoires in COVID-19. Study at large: Italy, Spain and the United States were the sources of the convalescent and acute COVID-19 samples. Sources were T cells, B-cell-depleted T cells, or PBMCs; the material itself was cDNA or gDNA.

As processed by the authors: By means of reference gene primer amplification, nucleated cell counts were estimated. Some clones are missing from TCRdb's copy, which holds only in-frame ones; the method was immunoSEQ multiplex PCR. The V and J calls and clone size come from that table; D and trimming were worked out from the DNA. The data hold under 95,000 clones, with 79% observed a single time. With 5 bases clipped from V and 6 bases from J, the junction kept 4 bases outside the gene matches. CDR1 is LNHDA and CDR2 is SQIVND in the germline V gene (reference sequence). The CDR3 contains 13 residues.

The source material was peripheral blood. The TCR comes from a man in his 70s with acute or convalescent COVID-19. The genes are TRBV19 and TRBJ2-1, with 7 bases that match TRBD2. The CDR3 DNA sequence: TGTGCCAGTAGTTTTGGCGGGGGCAATGAGCAGTTCTTC. This encodes CASSFGGGNEQFF.